The 22 T cell receptor beta chains listed next were all sequenced from one sample in a study of blood T cell repertoires in COVID-19. This table comes from immunoSEQ multiplex PCR, and its TCRdb copy is limited to in-frame clones, with some not included. The sample holds about 160,000 clones; approximately 80% are singletons and the top ten take roughly 3.4%. Sequencing was done on a sample of PBMCs or T cells enriched from blood (not recorded which). The receptors derive from a woman between 55 and 75 years old who had recovered from COVID-19.

The V call is TRBV5-8, the J call TRBJ1-3, with D tentatively TRBD1 (5 bases). The ends were cut back, 3 bases at V and 0 bases at J, with 10 bases in the middle. There are 15 residues in the CDR3. The V gene's germline CDR1 is SGHTS and CDR2 YDEGEE. CDR3 region: CASSYGGTSGNTIYF. In DNA form, the CDR3 reads TGTGCCAGCAGCTATGGGGGGACCTCTGGAAACACCATATATTTT.

The chain combines TRBV27 with TRBJ1-5; D possibly corresponds to TRBD1 (5 bases). The CDR3 runs 17 residues. V was cut by 5 bases and J by 4 bases, with 21 bases left in between. Germline CDR1 is MNHEY and CDR2 is SMNVEV (reference sequence). CDR3 DNA: TGTGCCAGCAGTCGACAAACAGGCCTCTCACCAAATCAGCCCCAGCATTTT. Protein sequence: CASSRQTGLSPNQPQHF.

The chain uses TRBV5-6 and TRBJ1-2, with D perhaps TRBD1 (5 bases). Germline V gene sequence: CDR1 SGHDT, CDR2 YYEEEE. The CDR3 runs to 15 residues. Trimming shortened V by 6 bases and J by 8 bases, and 23 bases separated the two germline ends. The CDR3 DNA is TGTGCCAGCACTAACGCGGGACTCCTTCAGTGGGGCTACACCTTC. The encoded protein is CASTNAGLLQWGYTF.

This clone was picked up a small number of times. This chain uses TRBV27 with TRBJ1-4, with TRBD1 identical over 8 bases. Germline trimming cut 3 bases from V and 2 bases from J; bases unmatched to any gene: 2. Germline assignment: CDR1 MNHEY and CDR2 SMNVEV (reference sequence). CDR3 length: 15 residues. The CDR3, as DNA: TGTGCCAGCAGTTTGCAGGGGGCGACTAATGAAAAACTGTTTTTT. It is translated as CASSLQGATNEKLFF.

The chain employs TRBV10-2 and TRBJ1-5; 9 bases fit TRBD1. The CDR3 loop spans 14 amino acids. The V gene's germline CDR1 is WSHSY and CDR2 SAAADI. V dropped 8 bases and J dropped 0; count of bases not matched to a gene: 2. CDR3 DNA sequence: TGCGCCAGCGGGACAGGGATTAGCAATCAGCCCCAGCATTTT. Translated, it gives CASGTGISNQPQHF.

The chain links TRBV6-1 to TRBJ1-2; 12 nucleotides match TRBD1. Germline assignment: CDR1 MNHNS and CDR2 SASEGT. V trimming: 4 bases; J trimming: 3 bases; junction bases outside the gene matches: 9. The CDR3 loop spans 17 amino acids. In nucleotides, the CDR3 is TGTGCCAGCAGTGTAGCCGGGACAGGGGGCGGTTACTATGGCTACACCTTC. Its translation: CASSVAGTGGGYYGYTF.

The V gene is TRBV15, the J gene TRBJ1-6; D is perhaps TRBD1 (5 bases). Germline values: CDR1 LNHNV, CDR2 YYDKDF (reference sequence). Between the trimmed V and J ends, which lost 0 bases and 6 bases, there was a span of 9 bases. The CDR3 is 15 amino acids. DNA for the CDR3: TGTGCCACCAGCAGAGATCAGGGTAGTAATTCACCCCTCCACTTT. Its protein is CATSRDQGSNSPLHF. Filled out from reference TRBV15 and TRBJ1-6, the complete variable domain reads DAMVIQNPRYQVTQFGKPVTLSCSQTLNHNVMYWYQQKSSQAPKLLFHYYDKDFNNEADTPDNFQSRRPNTSFCFLDIRSPGLGDTAMYLCATSRDQGSNSPLHFGNGTRLTVT.

The chain carries TRBV2 and TRBJ1-1; the D is unclear. Trimming shortened V by 6 bases and J by 0 bases, and 8 bases separated the two germline ends. The CDR3 has 13 amino acids. CDR1 SNHLY and CDR2 FYNNEI come from the germline V gene. The CDR3 sequence is CASRVDMNTEAFF. The CDR3 nucleotides are TGTGCCAGCAGGGTAGACATGAACACTGAAGCTTTCTTT.

This sequence joins TRBV7-2 and TRBJ2-5; D may be TRBD2 (7 bases). The CDR3 is 15 amino acids. Germline assignment: CDR1 SGHTA and CDR2 FQGNSA. The ends were cut back, 2 bases at V and 5 bases at J, with 15 bases in the middle. CDR3 DNA sequence: TGTGCCAGCAGCTTATTTGGCGGGGGCGGGGAGACCCAGTACTTC. It codes for CASSLFGGGGETQYF.

The gene calls are TRBV18 and TRBJ1-2; 7 positions agree with TRBD1. The V gene's germline CDR1 is KGHSH and CDR2 LQKENI. After removal of 6 bases from V and 0 bases from J, the junction contained 7 bases not matched to a gene. The CDR3 sequence is 15 residues long. The DNA for the CDR3 is TGTGCCAGCTCCCGAGACAGGGCTGCTAACTATGGCTACACCTTC. Translated: CASSRDRAANYGYTF.

This clone was counted at least ten times. This chain links TRBV7-2 with TRBJ1-1, with D uncertain. Germline V gene lookup returns CDR1 SGHTA and CDR2 FQGNSA. The CDR3 sequence is 13 residues long. V dropped 4 bases and J dropped 4 bases, with 10 bases sitting between them. The CDR3, as DNA: TGTGCCAGCAGCTCGGGAGGCGGCACTGAAGCTTTCTTT. Encoded protein: CASSSGGGTEAFF.

This clone was seen at least ten times. The gene calls are TRBV2 and TRBJ2-7, with D tentatively TRBD2 (5 bases). Trimming removed 3 bases at V and 0 bases at J, with 12 bases between. The germline V gene has CDR1 SNHLY and CDR2 FYNNEI. The CDR3 totals 15 residues. The CDR3 region is CASSEATGSSYEQYF. DNA of the CDR3: TGTGCCAGCAGTGAGGCAACGGGATCCTCCTACGAGCAGTACTTC.

In this sample, this clone turned up a few times. The rearrangement joins TRBV27 to TRBJ2-7; D is ambiguous. Germline V gives CDR1 MNHEY, CDR2 SMNVEV (reference sequence). With 8 bases removed from V and 2 bases from J, the gap between germline ends came to 19 bases. This CDR3 contains 15 residues. This CDR3 is CASSRHTTPPYEQYF. CDR3 bases: TGTGCCAGCTCGCGCCATACTACCCCACCCTACGAGCAGTACTTC.

This clone has a single count. This chain links TRBV13 with TRBJ2-1; 9 positions match TRBD2. CDR1 and CDR2 from the germline V gene are PRHDT and FYEKMQ (reference sequence). V was pared by 6 bases and J by 8 bases, with 14 bases of the junction left unmatched. The CDR3 runs 16 residues. CDR3 nucleotides: TGTGCCAGCAGTCGTAAACCGGGACTAGCTGCGGATGAGCAGTTCTTC. It encodes CASSRKPGLAADEQFF.

The gene calls are TRBV5-1 and TRBJ1-2; D is perhaps TRBD1 (5 bases). The CDR3 is 14 residues long. Germline-derived CDR1 and CDR2 are SGHRS and YFSETQ. V lost 0 bases to trimming and J lost 2 bases, with 8 bases between them. CDR3 nucleotide sequence: TGCGCCAGCAGCTTGGAGGGGTTAAACTATGGCTACACCTTC. It codes for CASSLEGLNYGYTF.

V and J are TRBV27 and TRBJ1-3; TRBD1 might be the D (6 bases). The CDR3 runs 14 residues. V was clipped by 6 bases and J by 1 base, with 10 bases between them. The germline CDR1 and CDR2 sequences are MNHEY and SMNVEV (reference sequence). The CDR3 region has the DNA TGTGCCAGCAGGTTAACAGGGTCTGGAAACACCATATATTTT. Translating gives CASRLTGSGNTIYF.

The chain combines TRBV5-1 with TRBJ2-1; 7 nucleotides line up with TRBD2. Germline V gives CDR1 SGHRS, CDR2 YFSETQ. Trimming cost V 7 bases and J 4 bases; bases outside gene matches: 8. This CDR3 region has 14 residues. The CDR3 protein is CASGLGQRYNEQFF. In DNA form, the CDR3 reads TGCGCCAGCGGACTAGGCCAAAGATACAATGAGCAGTTCTTC. Full variable domain (remainder filled in from reference TRBV5-1 and TRBJ2-1): KAGVTQTPRYLIKTRGQQVTLSCSPISGHRSVSWYQQTPGQGLQFLFEYFSETQRNKGNFPGRFSGRQFSNSRSEMNVSTLELGDSALYLCASGLGQRYNEQFFGPGTRLTVL.

The chain carries TRBV27 and TRBJ1-5; 7 bases match TRBD1. The CDR3 is 17 residues long. Trimming at V came to 3 bases and at J to 7 bases, leaving 15 bases not matched to a gene. The germline CDR1 and CDR2 sequences are MNHEY and SMNVEV (reference sequence). Here the CDR3 DNA reads TGTGCCAGCAGTTTGGCGGCAGGGGGGTTTTCCGGACAGCCCCAGCATTTT. It specifies CASSLAAGGFSGQPQHF.

This chain joins TRBV6-5 and TRBJ1-2, with TRBD1 matching over 8 bases. The J segment lost 4 bases and the V segment lost 7 bases, leaving 5 bases of the junction unmatched. CDR1 MNHEY and CDR2 SVGAGI come from the germline V gene. The CDR3 is 13 residues long. The CDR3 DNA sequence: TGTGCCAGCATGAGGACAGGGAGCTATGGCTACACCTTC. Its protein is CASMRTGSYGYTF.

J is TRBJ1-1 and V is TRBV6-5, with 8 bases lining up with TRBD1. The J segment lost 0 bases and the V segment lost 6 bases, leaving 6 bases of the junction unmatched. This CDR3 has 15 amino acids. Germline V gives CDR1 MNHEY, CDR2 SVGAGI. This CDR3 is CASRDRESLNTEAFF. The CDR3 DNA follows: TGTGCCAGCAGGGACAGGGAGAGCCTGAACACTGAAGCTTTCTTT.

The chain joins TRBV6-2 or TRBV6-3 to TRBJ2-2; the D gene is possibly TRBD1 (5 bases). In germline, CDR1 is MNHEY, CDR2 SVGEGT. The CDR3 has 16 amino acids. V gave up 5 bases and J gave up 4 bases, with 17 bases separating them. Here the CDR3 DNA reads TGTGCCAGCAGTCGTTCAGGACAATTCGCCACCGGGGAGCTGTTTTTT. Its translation: CASSRSGQFATGELFF.

The V call is TRBV3-1 (or the pseudogene TRBV3-2), the J call TRBJ1-3, with D maybe TRBD1 (5 bases). This CDR3 contains 17 residues. In germline, CDR1 is LGHDT, CDR2 YNNKEL (reference sequence). V was shortened by 3 bases and J by 1 base, with 16 bases between the two germline ends. CDR3 bases: TGTGCCAGCAGCCAGATTGGTGACAGTGGTTCTGGAAACACCATATATTTT. The encoded protein is CASSQIGDSGSGNTIYF.